The clone carrying this T cell receptor beta chain appeared many times. Its antigen is unidentified. The data are from a study of identical twins. General study findings and limits: Excess low generation probability was seen in twin-shared out-of-frame alpha sequences. The degree of excess twin sharing was weaker in beta out-of-frame sequences.

The germline gives CDR1 DFQATT, CDR2 SNEGSKA (reference sequence). V was trimmed by 4 bases and J by 3 bases, leaving 12 bases between them. The CDR3 runs to 13 residues. TCRdb re-analysed the 5' RACE reads in MiXCR, keeping a single row per CDR3 protein. The sample records fewer than 450,000 distinct CDR3 sequences, approximately 9.1% being singletons. Only healthy Caucasians were included as donors. The chain links TRBV20-1 to TRBJ1-1; D might be TRBD1 (5 bases). This TCR was sampled from a woman aged 45-59 years in good health. The sequencing input was naive T cells sorted from blood. Written as DNA, the CDR3 is TGCAGTGCTAAACCGGACATCGACACTGAAGCTTTCTTT. Translated: CSAKPDIDTEAFF.